This T cell receptor beta chain comes out of a study of neoadjuvant anti-PD-1 for oral cavity cancer. Looking at the study overall: Patients mostly received three to four biweekly nivolumab doses at 3 mg/kg before surgery. Non-progressing patients received a fourth nivolumab dose near day 43, then surgery on days 50-56.

Only a few counts were recorded for this clone. This CDR3 is 14 amino acids long. Germline V CDR1 and CDR2: SEHNR, FQNEAQ (reference sequence). The J segment lost 4 bases and the V segment lost 5 bases, leaving 7 bases of the junction unmatched. Most PBMC samples had 480 ng input DNA in six replicates. Sequencing used immunoSEQ multiplex PCR; TCRdb keeps in-frame clones, though not all of them. The top ten clones hold less than 3% of a sample with more than 11,000 clones, about two thirds of them seen once. The time point denotes: after neoadjuvant nivolumab, at surgical resection. The TCR sequence derives from a person aged 35-80 years with oral cavity squamous cell carcinoma. The genes are TRBV7-9 and TRBJ1-2, with TRBD1 matching 7 bases. The source was PBMCs, collected after nivolumab (anti-PD-1) treatment. The CDR3 bases are TGTGCCAGCAGCCTGACAGGGACACTCTATGGCTACACCTTC. Translating it yields CASSLTGTLYGYTF.